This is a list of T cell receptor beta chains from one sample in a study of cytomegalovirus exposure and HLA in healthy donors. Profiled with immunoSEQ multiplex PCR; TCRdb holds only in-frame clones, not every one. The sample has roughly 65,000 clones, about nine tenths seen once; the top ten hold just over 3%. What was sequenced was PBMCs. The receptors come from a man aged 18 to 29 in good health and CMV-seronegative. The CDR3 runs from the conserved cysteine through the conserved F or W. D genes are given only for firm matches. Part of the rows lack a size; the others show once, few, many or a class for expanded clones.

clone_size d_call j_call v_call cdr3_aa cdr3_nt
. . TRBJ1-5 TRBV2 CASSEGSEPQHF TGTGCCAGCAGTGAAGGCAGCGAGCCCCAGCATTTT
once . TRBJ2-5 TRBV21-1 CASSKGPGETQYF TGTGCCAGCAGCAAGGGCCCCGGAGAGACCCAGTACTTC
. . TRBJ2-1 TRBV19 CASTPRVGEQFF TGTGCCAGTACTCCCCGGGTGGGTGAGCAGTTCTTC
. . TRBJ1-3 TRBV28 CATCSRGEGNTIYF TGTGCCACCTGTTCTCGAGGTGAAGGAAACACCATATATTTT
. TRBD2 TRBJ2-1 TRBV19 CASSVSGSNEQFF TGTGCCAGTAGTGTGAGCGGGAGCAATGAGCAGTTCTTC
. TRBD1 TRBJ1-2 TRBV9 CASSVDRGNYGYTF TGTGCCAGCAGCGTGGACAGGGGAAACTATGGCTACACCTTC
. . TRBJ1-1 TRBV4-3 CASSQRPGGGTEAFF TGCGCCAGCAGCCAACGACCGGGGGGGGGCACTGAAGCTTTCTTT
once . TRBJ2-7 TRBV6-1 CASSLVAPEQYF TGTGCCAGCTCCCTCGTGGCCCCCGAGCAGTACTTC
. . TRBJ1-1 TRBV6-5 CASSYSSRDTEAFF TGTGCCAGCAGTTACTCGTCCCGCGACACTGAAGCTTTCTTT
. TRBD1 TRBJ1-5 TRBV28 CASSGQAVRQPQHF TGTGCCAGCTCCGGACAGGCGGTAAGACAGCCCCAGCATTTT
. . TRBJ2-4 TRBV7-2 CASSLEGAKRNIQYF TGTGCCAGCAGCTTAGAAGGGGCGAAGAGAAACATTCAGTACTTC
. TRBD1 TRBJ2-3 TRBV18 CASSPGTGNTDTQYF TGTGCCAGCTCACCCGGGACAGGGAACACAGATACGCAGTATTTT
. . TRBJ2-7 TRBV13 CASSLAPKSSYEQYF TGTGCCAGCAGCTTAGCGCCAAAGAGCTCCTACGAGCAGTACTTC
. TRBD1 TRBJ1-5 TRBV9 CASSVEDRFPQHF TGTGCCAGCAGCGTAGAGGACAGGTTCCCCCAGCATTTT
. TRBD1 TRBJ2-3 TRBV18 CASSPKSTGQGLRDTQYF TGTGCCAGCTCACCGAAAAGTACGGGACAGGGTTTACGAGATACGCAGTATTTT
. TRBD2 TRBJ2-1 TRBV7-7 CASSYASGSYNEQFF TGTGCTAGCAGCTACGCGAGCGGGAGTTACAATGAGCAGTTCTTC
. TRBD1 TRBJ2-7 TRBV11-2 CASSPSPDRVYEQYF TGTGCCAGCAGCCCATCCCCGGACAGGGTCTACGAGCAGTACTTC
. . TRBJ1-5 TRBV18 CASSRGEAQPQHF TGTGCCAGCTCACGAGGGGAGGCTCAGCCCCAGCATTTT
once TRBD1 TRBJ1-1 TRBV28 CASWDRGFAEAFF TGTGCCAGCTGGGACAGGGGTTTCGCTGAAGCTTTCTTT
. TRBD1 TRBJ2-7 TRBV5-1 CASSHGGTGKYEQYF TGCGCCAGCAGTCACGGCGGGACAGGGAAGTACGAGCAGTACTTC
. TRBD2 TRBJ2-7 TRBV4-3 CASSQEKASGTYEQYF TGCGCCAGCAGCCAAGAGAAGGCTAGCGGGACCTACGAGCAGTACTTC
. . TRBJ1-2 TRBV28 CATGWGLLYGYTF TGTGCCACCGGGTGGGGCCTTCTCTATGGCTACACCTTC
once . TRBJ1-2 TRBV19 CASRYRSGQDYGYTF TGTGCCAGTAGATATAGGTCGGGACAAGACTATGGCTACACCTTC
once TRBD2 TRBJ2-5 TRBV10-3 CAIRKDGGEETQYF TGTGCCATCAGAAAAGACGGGGGGGAGGAGACCCAGTACTTC
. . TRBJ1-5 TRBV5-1 CASSSERGGQPQHF TGCGCCAGCAGCTCGGAGCGAGGAGGACAGCCCCAGCATTTT
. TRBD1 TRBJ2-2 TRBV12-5 CASGLLRTGFTGELFF TGTGCTAGTGGTTTGCTACGGACAGGGTTTACCGGGGAGCTGTTTTTT
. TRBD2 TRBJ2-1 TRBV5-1 CASSTLLAEKEQFF TGCGCCAGCAGCACCCTGCTAGCGGAGAAGGAGCAGTTCTTC
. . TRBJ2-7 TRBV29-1 CSVERGRYEQYF TGCAGCGTTGAGAGGGGGAGATACGAGCAGTACTTC
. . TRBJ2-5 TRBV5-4 CASSLAGEGRETQYF TGTGCCAGCAGCTTGGCCGGCGAGGGGAGGGAGACCCAGTACTTC
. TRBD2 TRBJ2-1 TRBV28 CASSLPGGASEQFF TGTGCCAGCAGTTTACCGGGAGGAGCAAGTGAGCAGTTCTTC